This is a list of T cell receptor beta chains from one sample in a study of shared clonotypes between healthy human individuals. The method was immunoSEQ multiplex PCR; TCRdb's version includes in-frame clones alone and lacks a portion of them. The data hold about 110,000 clones, with 68% observed a single time. The sample taken for sequencing was memory CD8+ T cells sorted from blood. The receptor source for this set is a woman aged 30 to 39 in good health. The CDR3 runs from the conserved cysteine through the conserved F or W. Each record gives: J gene, clone size, D gene, V gene, CDR3 DNA, CDR3 protein. D genes are given only for firm matches. Expanded clones are given a class, and other clones once, few, many or no size at all.

J gene: TRBJ1-4
clone size: .
D gene: .
V gene: TRBV6-6
CDR3 DNA: TGTGCCAGCAGTTACTCGAGTGCTGGAAAACTGTTTTTT
CDR3 protein: CASSYSSAGKLFF

J gene: TRBJ1-2
clone size: .
D gene: .
V gene: TRBV6-5
CDR3 DNA: TGTGCCAGCAGCACCCCCTGGACGGGGTGGTTCGGCTACACCTTC
CDR3 protein: CASSTPWTGWFGYTF

J gene: TRBJ1-4
clone size: once
D gene: TRBD1
V gene: TRBV25-1
CDR3 DNA: TGTGCCAGCAGTGGCGGACAGGGGGGATTAAATGAAAAACTGTTTTTT
CDR3 protein: CASSGGQGGLNEKLFF

J gene: TRBJ1-4
clone size: .
D gene: TRBD1
V gene: TRBV6-5
CDR3 DNA: TGTGCCAGCAGTAACCTGGGACAGGGGAATGAAAAACTGTTTTTT
CDR3 protein: CASSNLGQGNEKLFF

J gene: TRBJ1-2
clone size: .
D gene: TRBD1
V gene: TRBV7-9
CDR3 DNA: TGTGCCAGCAGCTCCGGACAGGCCGTTTACTATGGCTACACCTTC
CDR3 protein: CASSSGQAVYYGYTF

J gene: TRBJ2-7
clone size: .
D gene: .
V gene: TRBV27
CDR3 DNA: TGTGCCAGCAGCGGAGGGGGCGGCGGGTACGAGCAGTACTTC
CDR3 protein: CASSGGGGGYEQYF

J gene: TRBJ2-1
clone size: few
D gene: TRBD2
V gene: TRBV5-1
CDR3 DNA: TGCGCCAGCAGCCCCGGGACTAGCGGGAGCGATGAGCAGTTCTTC
CDR3 protein: CASSPGTSGSDEQFF

J gene: TRBJ1-1
clone size: .
D gene: .
V gene: TRBV13
CDR3 DNA: TGTGCCAGCAGCCCACTCTGGCCGGTGCTGAACACTGAAGCTTTCTTT
CDR3 protein: CASSPLWPVLNTEAFF

J gene: TRBJ1-1
clone size: .
D gene: .
V gene: TRBV7-9
CDR3 DNA: TGTGCCAGCAGCTTAGGGACTCCCAGCCCAGCTTTCTTT
CDR3 protein: CASSLGTPSPAFF

J gene: TRBJ1-1
clone size: .
D gene: .
V gene: TRBV2
CDR3 DNA: TGTGCCAGCACTGACAGCACCCTTTCAGCTTTCTTT
CDR3 protein: CASTDSTLSAFF

J gene: TRBJ2-1
clone size: .
D gene: TRBD2
V gene: TRBV25-1
CDR3 DNA: TGTGCCAGCAGTGCCCCTACGGGAGGGGAGGGGTCGAATGAGCAGTTCTTC
CDR3 protein: CASSAPTGGEGSNEQFF

J gene: TRBJ1-3
clone size: few
D gene: .
V gene: TRBV5-1
CDR3 DNA: TGCGCCAGCAGGGGCCCCTCTGGAAACACCATATATTTT
CDR3 protein: CASRGPSGNTIYF

J gene: TRBJ2-1
clone size: .
D gene: TRBD1
V gene: TRBV4-1
CDR3 DNA: TGCGCCAGCAGCCAATTCACAGGGGGACTCTACAATGAGCAGTTCTTC
CDR3 protein: CASSQFTGGLYNEQFF

J gene: TRBJ1-1
clone size: .
D gene: .
V gene: TRBV28
CDR3 DNA: TGTGCCAGCAGTCTACCGGGGGTCGCAGCTTTCTTT
CDR3 protein: CASSLPGVAAFF

J gene: TRBJ2-5
clone size: .
D gene: .
V gene: TRBV11-3
CDR3 DNA: TGTGCCAGCAGTTTCTCCATGGATCTCCAAGAGACCCAGTACTTC
CDR3 protein: CASSFSMDLQETQYF

J gene: TRBJ1-4
clone size: few
D gene: TRBD1
V gene: TRBV9
CDR3 DNA: TGTGCCAGGGAACAGGGGGCTCGGGATGAAAAACTGTTTTTT
CDR3 protein: CAREQGARDEKLFF

J gene: TRBJ2-7
clone size: .
D gene: .
V gene: TRBV6-5
CDR3 DNA: TGTGCCAGCAGTTACTCGTGGTCCGAAACCTACGAGCAGTACTTC
CDR3 protein: CASSYSWSETYEQYF

J gene: TRBJ2-7
clone size: many
D gene: TRBD2
V gene: TRBV7-8
CDR3 DNA: TGTGCCAGCAGCTTCCCTCAGCGGGACGCCACCTACGAGCAGTACTTC
CDR3 protein: CASSFPQRDATYEQYF